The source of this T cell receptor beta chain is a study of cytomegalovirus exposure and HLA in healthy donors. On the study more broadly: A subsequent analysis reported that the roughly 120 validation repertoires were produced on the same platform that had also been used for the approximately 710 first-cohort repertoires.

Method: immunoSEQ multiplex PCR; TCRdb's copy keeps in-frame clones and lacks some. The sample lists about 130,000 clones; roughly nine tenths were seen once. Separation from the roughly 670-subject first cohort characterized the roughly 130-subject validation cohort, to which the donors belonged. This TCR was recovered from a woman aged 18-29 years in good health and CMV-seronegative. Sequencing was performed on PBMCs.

This CDR3 reads CASSSGIHEQYF. The CDR3 DNA follows: TGTGCCAGTTCCTCGGGGATCCACGAGCAGTACTTC. The gene calls are TRBV19 and TRBJ2-7; tentatively, D is TRBD2 (5 bases). CDR1 and CDR2 (germline): LNHDA, SQIVND (reference sequence). Trimming stripped 8 bases from V and 5 bases from J, with 13 bases between. This CDR3 comprises 12 residues.